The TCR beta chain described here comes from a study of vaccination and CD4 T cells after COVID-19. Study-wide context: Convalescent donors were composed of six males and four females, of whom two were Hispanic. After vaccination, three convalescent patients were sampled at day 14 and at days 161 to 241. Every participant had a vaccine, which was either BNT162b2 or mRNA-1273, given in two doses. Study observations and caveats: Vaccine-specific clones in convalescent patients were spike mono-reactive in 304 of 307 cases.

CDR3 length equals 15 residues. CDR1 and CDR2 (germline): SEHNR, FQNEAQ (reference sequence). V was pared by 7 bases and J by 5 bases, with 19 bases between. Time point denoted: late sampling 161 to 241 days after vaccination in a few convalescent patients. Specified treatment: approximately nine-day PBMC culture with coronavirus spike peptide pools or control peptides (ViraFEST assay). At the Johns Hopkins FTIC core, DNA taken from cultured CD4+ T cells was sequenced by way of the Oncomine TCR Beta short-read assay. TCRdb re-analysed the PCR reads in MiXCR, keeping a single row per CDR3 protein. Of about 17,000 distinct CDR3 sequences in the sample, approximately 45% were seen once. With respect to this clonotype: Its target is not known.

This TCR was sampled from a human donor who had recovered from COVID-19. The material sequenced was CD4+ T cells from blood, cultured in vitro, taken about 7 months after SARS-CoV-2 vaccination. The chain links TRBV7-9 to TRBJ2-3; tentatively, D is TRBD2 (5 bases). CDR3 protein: CASKRTRQEKDTQYF. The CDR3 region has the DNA TGTGCCAGCAAAAGGACTCGGCAGGAAAAAGATACGCAGTATTTT.